Presented here are 27 T cell receptor beta chains from one specimen sequenced in a study of T-cell reconstitution after alpha-beta-depleted transplantation in children. Unique molecular identifiers were built into the TCRbeta library. TCRdb fed the PCR reads into MiXCR, producing one record per CDR3 protein. The table records fewer than 550,000 distinct CDR3 sequences, approximately 10% of them present only once. The material was PBMCs, mostly from graft donor cells, obtained 180 days after TCRalphabeta/CD19-depleted stem cell transplant. Every receptor here comes from a female patient aged 2-10 years who had a stem cell transplant for aplastic anemia, so the T cells may come from the graft donor.

The table lists this clonotype with a few counts. The CDR3 coding sequence is TGTGCCAGCAGCCACCGACTAGCAGGGGAGACCCAGTACTTC. This translates into CASSHRLAGETQYF. The V and J genes are TRBV12-3 or TRBV12-4 and TRBJ2-5; 7 bases agree with TRBD2. Trimming removed 6 bases from V and 5 bases from J; junction bases left unmatched: 9. The CDR3 contains 14 residues.

This clonotype was found a few times. The chain couples TRBV5-1 to TRBJ1-1; 9 positions match TRBD1. The CDR3 length is 14 residues. The V and J ends lost 6 bases and 3 bases, in that order; junction bases with no gene match: 6. From germline, CDR1 is SGHRS and CDR2 YFSETQ. CDR3 nucleotides: TGCGCCAGCAATCCGGACAGGGGTGACACTGAAGCTTTCTTT. Translating gives CASNPDRGDTEAFF.

This chain links TRBV9 with TRBJ1-5; 12 bases are shared with TRBD1. CDR1 and CDR2 from the germline V gene are SGDLS and YYNGEE. The CDR3 runs to 16 residues. Germline trimming cut 4 bases from V and 6 bases from J; bases unmatched to any gene: 8. CDR3 nucleotide sequence: TGTGCCAGCAGCCGCGAGGGACAGGGGGCCGGTCAGCCCCAGCATTTT. Translating it yields CASSREGQGAGQPQHF.

This clonotype showed up just a few times. V usage is TRBV15 and J usage is TRBJ2-4; perhaps TRBD2 as D (6 bases). Trimming took off 0 bases at V and 5 bases at J, with 17 bases between the two ends. The CDR3 loop spans 17 amino acids. The germline V gene encodes CDR1 LNHNV and CDR2 YYDKDF (reference sequence). The CDR3 protein is CATSRDRRGLSENIQYF. The CDR3 nucleotides read TGTGCCACCAGCAGAGATAGACGGGGACTGTCGGAAAACATTCAGTACTTC.

CDR3 protein: CASSLTGVAELFF. The CDR3 coding sequence is TGCGCCAGCAGCCTAACGGGAGTCGCGGAGCTGTTTTTT. The rearrangement joins TRBV5-1 to TRBJ2-2; tentatively, D is TRBD2 (6 bases). V lost 4 bases and J 10 bases, leaving 14 bases between the germline ends. CDR3 length: 13 residues. Per germline, CDR1 SGHRS and CDR2 YFSETQ.

J is TRBJ2-1 and V is TRBV2; 8 positions match TRBD2. Germline V lookup: CDR1 SNHLY, CDR2 FYNNEI. V lost 6 bases and J lost 13; bases outside the gene matches: 5. The CDR3 covers 11 residues. The CDR3, as DNA: TGTGCCAGCAGCGGGGGGGGCCTCCAGTTCTTC. It yields the protein CASSGGGLQFF.

This clonotype was observed a handful of times. V usage is TRBV20-1 and J usage is TRBJ2-7; either TRBD1 or TRBD2 may fit D (5 bases each). With 4 bases removed from V and 3 bases from J, the gap between germline ends came to 10 bases. The CDR3 is 12 amino acids. CDR1 DFQATT and CDR2 SNEGSKA come from the germline V gene (reference sequence). The CDR3 reads CSATKGRYEQYF. The CDR3 coding sequence is TGCAGTGCTACCAAGGGACGCTACGAGCAGTACTTC.

The chain combines TRBV12-3 or TRBV12-4 with TRBJ2-7, with TRBD1 matching over 10 bases. This CDR3 region has 16 residues. Losses at the gene ends were 5 bases for V and 4 bases for J; bases not matched to a gene: 11. In DNA form, the CDR3 reads TGTGCCAGCAGTATCCGTCCGGGACAGGGGAAATACGAGCAGTACTTC. Translating gives CASSIRPGQGKYEQYF.

There are many counts of this clonotype. For the CDR3, the DNA is TGTGCCAGCAGCTACGGGCGGAACACCATATATTTT. It specifies CASSYGRNTIYF. V usage is TRBV12-3 or TRBV12-4 and J usage is TRBJ1-3, with D unclear. V was trimmed by 6 bases and J by 7 bases, leaving 10 bases between them. There are 12 residues in the CDR3.

The sample holds many counts of this clonotype. The rearrangement uses TRBV5-1 and TRBJ1-1; TRBD1 might be the D (6 bases). Trimming shortened V by 0 bases and J by 5 bases, and 11 bases separated the two germline ends. Germline V gene sequence: CDR1 SGHRS, CDR2 YFSETQ. The CDR3 has 14 amino acids. CDR3 bases: TGCGCCAGCAGCTTGGACAGGGTTTGGACTGAAGCTTTCTTT. It codes for CASSLDRVWTEAFF. Drawing the rest from reference TRBV5-1 and TRBJ1-1, the complete variable domain is KAGVTQTPRYLIKTRGQQVTLSCSPISGHRSVSWYQQTPGQGLQFLFEYFSETQRNKGNFPGRFSGRQFSNSRSEMNVSTLELGDSALYLCASSLDRVWTEAFFGQGTRLTVV.

The CDR3 bases are TGCAGCGTTGTGTGGGATGCTAGCGGGAGCTCCAATGAGCAGTTCTTC. Its translation is CSVVWDASGSSNEQFF. The V gene is TRBV29-1, the J gene TRBJ2-1, with 10 bases lining up with TRBD2. The V gene's germline CDR1 is SQVTM and CDR2 ANQGSEA. The ends lost 4 bases at V and 6 bases at J; junction bases unmatched: 12. The CDR3 loop spans 16 amino acids.

Only a few counts were recorded for this clonotype. The chain has TRBV20-1 and TRBJ1-5; TRBD1 is a possible D gene (5 bases). Trimming cost V 6 bases and J 2 bases, with 17 bases left between them. There are 15 residues in the CDR3. Germline-derived CDR1 and CDR2 are DFQATT and SNEGSKA (reference sequence). As DNA, the CDR3 is TGCAGTGCCATAATAGGAGGGGTGGGCAATCAGCCCCAGCATTTT. This translates into CSAIIGGVGNQPQHF.

This clonotype has just a few counts. The CDR3, as DNA: TGTGCCACCCGGGGGGCCGGGATTAGCAATCAGCCCCAGCATTTT. It encodes CATRGAGISNQPQHF. The rearrangement joins TRBV10-3 to TRBJ1-5, with a tentative D call TRBD1 (6 bases). Germline V gives CDR1 ENHRY, CDR2 SYGVKD. CDR3 length: 15 residues. V gave up 10 bases and J gave up 0 bases, with 16 bases separating them.

This clonotype was counted between two and nine times. This chain links TRBV20-1 with TRBJ2-7; 7 nucleotides match TRBD1. The CDR3 has 12 residues. J gave up 3 bases and V 6 bases, and 5 bases lay outside the gene matches. The germline V gene has CDR1 DFQATT and CDR2 SNEGSKA (reference sequence). The CDR3 loop reads CSALRDSYEQYF. CDR3 nucleotides: TGCAGTGCCCTCCGGGACAGCTACGAGCAGTACTTC.

CDR3 in amino acids: CASSSRHGRVNTEAFF. The DNA of the CDR3 is TGTGCCAGCAGTTCGAGACACGGCCGCGTGAACACTGAAGCTTTCTTT. This chain connects TRBV28 to TRBJ1-1; D is unresolved. The CDR3 totals 16 residues. V dropped 4 bases and J dropped 0 bases, with 15 bases sitting between them. Germline V gene data show CDR1 as MDHEN and CDR2 as SYDVKM.

This clonotype was picked up a small number of times. The chain has TRBV6-5 and TRBJ2-5, with D maybe TRBD1 (5 bases). This CDR3 region has 11 residues. Trimming took 10 bases from V and 3 from J, leaving 9 bases between them. Germline assignment: CDR1 MNHEY and CDR2 SVGAGI. The CDR3 loop is CANRQKETQYF. CDR3 DNA: TGTGCCAACCGACAGAAAGAGACCCAGTACTTC.

This clonotype was recorded a few times. This chain connects TRBV6-2 or TRBV6-3 to TRBJ1-5; no reliable D call. V was cut by 1 base and J by 2 bases, with 6 bases left in between. The CDR3 is made up of 14 amino acids. The germline CDR1 and CDR2 sequences are MNHEY and SVGEGT. The CDR3, as DNA: TGTGCCAGCAGTTACTGGGGTGGCAATCAGCCCCAGCATTTT. Protein sequence: CASSYWGGNQPQHF.

This clonotype showed up just a few times. The chain uses TRBV7-2 and TRBJ2-7; D may be TRBD1 or TRBD2 (5 bases each). Trimming stripped 1 base from V and 5 bases from J, with 12 bases between. Germline lookup yields CDR1 SGHTA and CDR2 FQGNSA. CDR3 length: 14 residues. The CDR3 is CASSLVWGSNEQYV. The CDR3 nucleotides are TGTGCCAGCAGCTTAGTGTGGGGGTCCAACGAGCAGTACGTC.

This clonotype was picked up a small number of times. The chain combines TRBV5-5 with TRBJ2-7; tentative D call: TRBD2 (5 bases). The CDR3 has 14 residues. The V end lost 0 bases, the J end lost 3 bases, and 10 bases lay between the germline ends. Germline-derived CDR1 and CDR2 are SGHKS and YYEKEE (reference sequence). The CDR3 protein is CASSLGGNGYEQYV. The DNA for the CDR3 is TGTGCCAGCAGCTTGGGAGGGAATGGCTACGAGCAGTACGTC.

This clonotype was detected ten times or more. This chain links TRBV2 with TRBJ1-3; no firm D call. V dropped 2 bases and J dropped 9 bases, with 11 bases sitting between them. CDR3 length: 13 amino acids. CDR1 SNHLY and CDR2 FYNNEI come from the germline V gene. The CDR3 region is CASSETRLGTIYF. In nucleotides, the CDR3 is TGTGCCAGCAGTGAAACCCGGTTGGGCACCATATATTTT.

This clonotype was detected many times. J is TRBJ2-7 and V is TRBV12-3 or TRBV12-4; no definite D call. The CDR3 covers 12 residues. V lost 4 bases, J lost 2 bases, and 6 bases lay in between. CDR3 nucleotide sequence: TGTGCCAGCAGTTACACCACCTACGAGCAGTACTTC. It codes for CASSYTTYEQYF.

This clonotype was seen more than once but under ten times. This chain connects TRBV5-6 to TRBJ2-7, with no clear D. CDR1 and CDR2 (germline): SGHDT, YYEEEE. The CDR3 covers 14 residues. Trimming left V 0 bases short and J 3 bases short, with 10 bases between. The CDR3, as DNA: TGTGCCAGCAGCTTGGGAAGGCCCAACTACGAGCAGTACTTC. It translates to CASSLGRPNYEQYF. Full variable domain (rest looked up from reference TRBV5-6 and TRBJ2-7): DAGVTQSPTHLIKTRGQQVTLRCSPKSGHDTVSWYQQALGQGPQFIFQYYEEEERQRGNFPDRFSGHQFPNYSSELNVNALLLGDSALYLCASSLGRPNYEQYFGPGTRLTVT.

The chain joins TRBV6-2 or TRBV6-3 to TRBJ1-2, with 8 bases aligning to TRBD1. The germline V gene has CDR1 MNHEY and CDR2 SVGEGT. The ends lost 8 bases at V and 8 bases at J; junction bases unmatched: 7. The CDR3 is 12 residues long. This chain's CDR3 is CASRTGIKGYTF. The CDR3 DNA follows: TGTGCCAGCCGGACAGGGATAAAAGGCTACACCTTC.

This clonotype showed up just a few times. CDR3 sequence (DNA): TGCGCCAGCAGCTTGGATAGGGGCTCTGGGGCCAACGTCCTGACTTTC. It translates to CASSLDRGSGANVLTF. The gene calls are TRBV5-1 and TRBJ2-6; D perhaps matches TRBD1 (5 bases). CDR1 is SGHRS and CDR2 is YFSETQ in the germline V gene. Trimming removed 0 bases at V and 0 bases at J, with 7 bases between. This CDR3 contains 16 residues.

The chain couples TRBV5-1 to TRBJ2-7; D is unresolved. Germline values: CDR1 SGHRS, CDR2 YFSETQ. V was trimmed by 4 bases and J by 0 bases, leaving 14 bases between them. The CDR3 contains 15 residues. The CDR3 DNA is TGCGCCAGCAGCAGGAAGATCGAATACTCCTACGAGCAGTACTTC. Amino acid sequence: CASSRKIEYSYEQYF.

V usage is TRBV5-1 and J usage is TRBJ2-7; 7 bases are shared with TRBD2. Germline CDR1 and CDR2: SGHRS and YFSETQ. Trimming cost V 2 bases and J 1 base; bases outside gene matches: 9. The CDR3 contains 16 residues. The CDR3 reads CASSFPPGLSSYEQYF. For the CDR3, the DNA is TGCGCCAGCAGCTTTCCCCCGGGACTATCTTCCTACGAGCAGTACTTC.

The V gene is TRBV29-1, the J gene TRBJ2-1, with D perhaps TRBD1 (6 bases). Germline V gene data show CDR1 as SQVTM and CDR2 as ANQGSEA. CDR3 length: 13 residues. V was pared by 6 bases and J by 2 bases, with 11 bases between. For the CDR3, the DNA is TGCAGCGTGGGGGCGAATACCTACAATGAGCAGTTCTTC. Translating it yields CSVGANTYNEQFF.